A selection of T cell receptor beta chains follows, all from one sample in a study of T cells in Graves' hyperthyroidism and ophthalmopathy. Using its own MiXCR run on the multiplex PCR reads, TCRdb lists one record per CDR3 protein. Of fewer than 450,000 distinct CDR3 sequences detected, roughly an eighth appear once; the ten largest clones hold approximately 27%. Sequenced material: blood. Source of these receptors: a man aged 50-60 years with Graves' ophthalmopathy. Each CDR3 is given with its conserved first and last residue. A D gene is named only where the DNA matches it firmly. Only part of the rows carry a size: once, few, many, or a class if the clone is expanded.

D gene | J gene | V gene | CDR3 length | clone size | CDR3 protein | CDR3 DNA
TRBD1 | TRBJ1-1 | TRBV28 | 15 | many | CASIGQGDFNTEAFF | TGTGCCAGCATCGGACAGGGGGACTTTAACACTGAAGCTTTCTTT
. | TRBJ2-2 | TRBV29-1 | 12 | few | CSVETGSGELFF | TGCAGCGTTGAAACTGGGTCCGGGGAGCTGTTTTTT
TRBD2 | TRBJ2-1 | TRBV5-1 | 16 | many | CASSLRTTSGFNEQFF | TGCGCCAGCAGCCTTAGGACGACTAGCGGGTTCAATGAGCAGTTCTTC
. | TRBJ1-4 | TRBV6-5 | 17 | few | CASSYSGGGRTNEKLFF | TGTGCCAGCAGTTACTCAGGTGGAGGGAGGACTAATGAAAAACTGTTTTTT
. | TRBJ1-1 | TRBV5-8 | 16 | many | CASSLRRRHLNTEAFF | TGTGCCAGCAGCTTGCGGCGGAGGCATCTGAACACTGAAGCTTTCTTT
. | TRBJ1-4 | TRBV5-1 | 16 | few | CASSFEDGSTNEKLFF | TGCGCCAGCAGCTTCGAGGACGGGTCAACTAATGAAAAACTGTTTTTT
. | TRBJ2-3 | TRBV5-1 | 16 | many | CASSLGASVNPDTQYF | TGCGCCAGCAGCTTGGGGGCTAGCGTTAACCCAGATACGCAGTATTTT
TRBD1 | TRBJ2-1 | TRBV7-2 | 15 | . | CASSQGQGGYNEQFF | TGTGCCAGCAGCCAGGGACAGGGTGGGTACAATGAGCAGTTCTTC
. | TRBJ1-4 | TRBV6-1 | 15 | many | CASTGNIATNEKLFF | TGTGCCAGCACCGGCAACATTGCAACTAATGAAAAACTGTTTTTT
TRBD2 | TRBJ2-5 | TRBV5-5 | 18 | . | CASSPPPRGAGGGETQYF | TGTGCCAGCAGCCCTCCCCCGCGGGGAGCGGGAGGGGGAGAGACCCAGTACTTC
TRBD2 | TRBJ2-1 | TRBV7-3 | 14 | once | CASSLVGGVNEQFF | TGTGCCAGCAGCTTAGTGGGGGGGGTTAATGAGCAGTTCTTC
. | TRBJ2-1 | TRBV2 | 14 | . | CASRPRAFYNEQFF | TGTGCCAGCCGGCCCAGGGCTTTCTACAATGAGCAGTTCTTC
TRBD2 | TRBJ2-4 | TRBV24-1 | 16 | . | CATSDLREGTKNIQYF | TGTGCCACCAGTGATTTGCGGGAGGGAACCAAAAACATTCAGTACTTC
. | TRBJ2-1 | TRBV7-8 | 14 | . | CASSLASEYNEQFF | TGTGCCAGCAGCTTAGCGTCGGAATACAATGAGCAGTTCTTC
TRBD2 | TRBJ2-7 | TRBV5-6 | 18 | few | CASSLGTSGGPRVHEQYF | TGTGCCAGCAGCCTCGGGACTAGCGGGGGTCCGAGGGTCCACGAGCAGTACTTC
TRBD2 | TRBJ2-2 | TRBV18 | 16 | many | CASSPRLAGLTGELFF | TGTGCCAGCTCACCAAGGCTAGCGGGACTCACCGGGGAGCTGTTTTTT
TRBD2 | TRBJ2-2 | TRBV12-3/TRBV12-4 | 13 | few | CASSSGGPGELFF | TGTGCCAGCAGTTCGGGAGGACCCGGGGAGCTGTTTTTT
. | TRBJ2-3 | TRBV14 | 13 | . | CASSQEGGTTQYF | TGTGCCAGCAGCCAAGAAGGGGGGACTACGCAGTATTTT
. | TRBJ2-5 | TRBV13 | 13 | many | CASSQVTQETQYF | TGTGCCAGCAGCCAGGTTACACAAGAGACCCAGTACTTC
. | TRBJ2-5 | TRBV20-1 | 14 | . | CSARALRGQETQYF | TGCAGTGCTAGAGCTTTGCGGGGACAAGAGACCCAGTACTTC
. | TRBJ1-5 | TRBV28 | 14 | . | CASSRGVSNQPQHF | TGTGCCAGCAGCCGAGGAGTTAGCAATCAGCCCCAGCATTTT
. | TRBJ1-5 | TRBV19 | 13 | many | CASRTYSNQPQHF | TGTGCCAGTAGGACATATAGCAATCAGCCCCAGCATTTT
. | TRBJ2-5 | TRBV12-3/TRBV12-4 | 13 | few | CASKTGTFGTQYF | TGTGCCAGCAAAACCGGGACCTTCGGGACCCAGTACTTC
TRBD2 | TRBJ2-3 | TRBV20-1 | 17 | many | CSARPLAGAPSTDTQYF | TGCAGTGCTAGACCCCTAGCGGGTGCCCCTAGCACAGATACGCAGTATTTT
. | TRBJ1-2 | TRBV2 | 14 | many | CASREYGTNYGYTF | TGTGCCAGCAGGGAATACGGAACTAACTATGGCTACACCTTC
TRBD1 | TRBJ1-2 | TRBV6-1 | 15 | many | CASSYTGGSYYGYTF | TGTGCCAGCAGTTATACAGGGGGCAGTTACTATGGCTACACCTTC
TRBD1 | TRBJ1-1 | TRBV12-3/TRBV12-4 | 18 | many | CASSLPWTGGLVNTEAFF | TGTGCCAGCAGTTTACCCTGGACAGGGGGCTTGGTGAACACTGAAGCTTTCTTT
. | TRBJ1-5 | TRBV30 | 13 | many | CAWSSREFQPQHF | TGTGCCTGGAGTAGCAGGGAGTTCCAGCCCCAGCATTTT
TRBD2 | TRBJ2-1 | TRBV25-1 | 16 | many | CASSEAGTSGVNEQFF | TGTGCCAGCAGTGAAGCCGGGACTAGCGGAGTCAATGAGCAGTTCTTC
TRBD1 | TRBJ1-2 | TRBV6-1 | 13 | many | CASSGSETGHNTF | TGTGCCAGCAGTGGTTCGGAGACAGGGCATAACACCTTC
. | TRBJ2-3 | TRBV7-3 | 14 | many | CASSLTSNTDTQYF | TGTGCCAGCAGCTTAACTTCTAACACAGATACGCAGTATTTT
TRBD1 | TRBJ2-5 | TRBV12-3/TRBV12-4 | 14 | many | CASSSGQGGETQYF | TGTGCCAGCAGTTCAGGACAGGGAGGAGAGACCCAGTACTTC
. | TRBJ2-3 | TRBV5-1 | 15 | . | CASSLAEWDTDTQYF | TGCGCCAGCAGCTTGGCCGAGTGGGACACAGATACGCAGTATTTT
TRBD1 | TRBJ2-4 | TRBV7-9 | 11 | few | CASSDGQGSYF | TGTGCCAGCAGCGATGGACAGGGTTCGTACTTC
TRBD2 | TRBJ2-5 | TRBV5-1 | 15 | many | CASSLGLAGLETQYF | TGCGCCAGCAGCTTGGGACTAGCGGGACTAGAGACCCAGTACTTC
. | TRBJ2-7 | TRBV2 | 11 | many | CATALDYEQYF | TGTGCCACCGCATTAGACTACGAGCAGTACTTC
TRBD2 | TRBJ2-3 | TRBV7-6 | 21 | many | CASSPRTSGRTQDQSKGTQYF | TGTGCCAGCAGCCCGAGGACTAGCGGGAGGACCCAGGACCAGAGCAAGGGTACGCAGTATTTT
. | TRBJ1-6 | TRBV15 | 15 | few | CATSRARGGDSPLHF | TGTGCCACCAGCAGAGCTCGGGGAGGGGATTCACCCCTCCACTTT
TRBD1 | TRBJ1-5 | TRBV19 | 13 | . | CASLDRGGQPQHF | TGTGCCAGTCTAGACAGGGGAGGTCAGCCCCAGCATTTT
. | TRBJ2-2 | TRBV3-1 | 15 | many | CASSQAGLDTGELFF | TGTGCCAGCAGCCAGGCCGGGCTTGACACCGGGGAGCTGTTTTTT
TRBD2 | TRBJ2-1 | TRBV25-1 | 16 | . | CASQPGTSGENNEQFF | TGTGCCAGCCAACCAGGGACTAGCGGGGAAAACAATGAGCAGTTCTTC
TRBD1 | TRBJ2-1 | TRBV18 | 15 | many | CASSPGQGSYNEQFF | TGTGCCAGCAGCCCGGGACAGGGTTCCTACAATGAGCAGTTCTTC
TRBD2 | TRBJ2-1 | TRBV15 | 16 | . | CATSRDVSGRTKEQFF | TGTGCCACCAGCAGAGATGTTAGCGGGAGGACCAAGGAGCAGTTCTTC
. | TRBJ2-5 | TRBV24-1 | 14 | . | CATSETGRGETQYF | TGTGCCACCAGTGAAACGGGGCGAGGCGAGACCCAGTACTTC
. | TRBJ2-7 | TRBV3-1 | 14 | many | CASSPEDGSYGQYF | TGTGCCAGCAGCCCAGAAGACGGATCCTACGGGCAGTACTTC